The 23 T cell receptor beta chains reported below all come from one sample, sequenced in a study of blood T cell repertoires in COVID-19. Sequencing was performed with immunoSEQ multiplex PCR; in TCRdb, only in-frame clones are kept and a portion is missing. The sample records 100,000 to 150,000 clones, roughly 86% being singletons. The sequencing input was peripheral blood. Every receptor here comes from a woman between 65 and 79 years old with COVID-19, enrolled during active disease.

This chain links TRBV7-2 with TRBJ2-5; TRBD2 matches at 7 bases. Germline-derived CDR1 and CDR2 are SGHTA and FQGNSA. The length of the CDR3 is 15 residues. V was pared by 3 bases and J by 2 bases, with 6 bases of the junction left unmatched. The CDR3 nucleotides are TGTGCCAGCAGCTTCTTCTGGGACTATCAAGAGACCCAGTACTTC. Amino acids: CASSFFWDYQETQYF.

The chain employs TRBV7-2 and TRBJ2-3; 11 bases match TRBD2. J lost 5 bases, V lost 3 bases, and 10 bases had no gene match. The CDR3 contains 17 residues. Germline CDR1 is SGHTA and CDR2 is FQGNSA. CDR3 DNA: TGTGCCAGCAGCTTTCGGGCTAGCGGGGGGTGGGGAGATACGCAGTATTTT. As protein: CASSFRASGGWGDTQYF.

V is TRBV7-2 and J is TRBJ2-1, with 8 nucleotides matching TRBD2. The junction had 6 bases not matched to a gene; V was cut back by 2 bases and J by 9 bases. The CDR3 has 14 residues. Germline V lookup: CDR1 SGHTA, CDR2 FQGNSA. The CDR3 loop is CASSLSGGPVEQFF. The CDR3 DNA follows: TGTGCCAGCAGCTTATCGGGGGGGCCTGTTGAGCAGTTCTTC.

V and J are TRBV3-1 (or the pseudogene TRBV3-2) and TRBJ1-2; perhaps TRBD1 as D (6 bases). The CDR3 contains 15 residues. Trimming shortened V by 0 bases and J by 3 bases, and 11 bases separated the two germline ends. The germline gives CDR1 LGHDT, CDR2 YNNKEL (reference sequence). CDR3 sequence reads: CASSQENGQYYGYTF. DNA for the CDR3: TGTGCCAGCAGCCAAGAGAATGGACAGTACTATGGCTACACCTTC.

V gene TRBV11-1 combines with J gene TRBJ2-2; D is perhaps TRBD2 (6 bases). This CDR3 has 15 amino acids. Trimming stripped 8 bases from V and 5 bases from J, with 18 bases between. Germline values: CDR1 SGHAT, CDR2 FQDESV (reference sequence). The CDR3: CASSPQGGRTGELFF. The CDR3 DNA follows: TGTGCCAGCTCTCCTCAGGGTGGGAGGACCGGGGAGCTGTTTTTT.

The chain carries TRBV2 and TRBJ1-6, with 8 bases that match TRBD1. J gave up 2 bases and V 7 bases, and 10 bases lay outside the gene matches. CDR1 is SNHLY, CDR2 FYNNEI, per germline. The CDR3 extends over 17 amino acids. CDR3 sequence (DNA): TGTGCCAGCAACCCGGACAGGGATAGAACCTATAATTCACCCCTCCACTTT. Translation: CASNPDRDRTYNSPLHF.

The J gene is TRBJ1-5, the V gene TRBV19; 9 bases agree with TRBD1. This CDR3 is 14 amino acids long. V lost 5 bases, J lost 5 bases, and 4 bases stayed unmatched. CDR1 is LNHDA, CDR2 SQIVND, per germline (reference sequence). The CDR3 DNA sequence: TGTGCCAGTAGTCTGGGACAGGGTTATCAGCCCCAGCATTTT. Protein sequence: CASSLGQGYQPQHF.

The chain has TRBV27 and TRBJ2-1; TRBD1 aligns across 10 bases. V lost 1 base and J lost 7; bases outside the gene matches: 10. The CDR3 runs to 17 residues. Germline V CDR1 and CDR2: MNHEY, SMNVEV (reference sequence). CDR3 amino acids: CASSLFPRDRGVNEQFF. In DNA form, the CDR3 reads TGTGCCAGCAGTTTATTCCCCCGGGACAGGGGTGTGAATGAGCAGTTCTTC.

This rearrangement joins TRBV5-1 to TRBJ1-6; 7 nucleotides align to TRBD1. Trimming cost V 2 bases and J 6 bases; bases outside gene matches: 5. This CDR3 is 15 amino acids long. Germline CDR1 SGHRS, CDR2 YFSETQ. The CDR3 loop is CASSFGQVINSPLHF. The DNA for the CDR3 is TGCGCCAGCAGCTTCGGACAGGTTATTAATTCACCCCTCCACTTT.

The CDR3 protein is CASSLRRPPTRGNTIYF. Here the CDR3 DNA reads TGTGCCAGCAGCTTGAGAAGGCCCCCCACGAGGGGAAACACCATATATTTT. The chain has TRBV5-6 and TRBJ1-3; D unresolved. V lost 1 base and J lost 4, with 18 bases in between. Germline V gives CDR1 SGHDT, CDR2 YYEEEE. This CDR3 has 17 amino acids.

The CDR3 sequence: CASSLDDKAFF. In DNA form, the CDR3 reads TGTGCCAGCAGTTTAGATGACAAAGCTTTCTTT. The V call is TRBV28, the J call TRBJ1-1; D is uncertain. The CDR3 consists of 11 residues. Trimming shortened V by 2 bases and J by 9 bases, and 7 bases separated the two germline ends. Looked up from germline, CDR1 is MDHEN and CDR2 is SYDVKM. The complete variable domain, with remaining parts taken from reference TRBV28 and TRBJ1-1, reads DVKVTQSSRYLVKRTGEKVFLECVQDMDHENMFWYRQDPGLGLRLIYFSYDVKMKEKGDIPEGYSVSREKKERFSLILESASTNQTSMYLCASSLDDKAFFGQGTRLTVV.

The chain links TRBV7-9 to TRBJ2-3; 8 bases match TRBD2. The CDR3 extends over 15 amino acids. The germline V gene encodes CDR1 SEHNR and CDR2 FQNEAQ (reference sequence). Trimming took 4 bases from V and 5 from J; bases not matched to a gene: 8. DNA for the CDR3: TGTGCCAGCAGCTCTGCGGGGGGCGCGGAAGATACGCAGTATTTT. Amino acid sequence: CASSSAGGAEDTQYF.

This clone was seen only a few times. The J gene is TRBJ1-5, the V gene TRBV3-1 (or the pseudogene TRBV3-2); D is unclear. V was clipped by 1 base and J by 6 bases, with 7 bases between them. The germline V gene has CDR1 LGHDT and CDR2 YNNKEL (reference sequence). CDR3 length equals 13 residues. The CDR3 loop reads CASSQGLSQPQHF. The CDR3 bases are TGTGCCAGCAGCCAAGGACTGAGTCAGCCCCAGCATTTT.

This chain joins TRBV18 and TRBJ2-7; TRBD2 matches at 7 bases. Germline assignment: CDR1 KGHSH and CDR2 LQKENI. The CDR3 is 15 amino acids. V dropped 3 bases and J dropped 0; count of bases not matched to a gene: 5. DNA for the CDR3: TGTGCCAGCTCACCGGGGCGGGGGAGCTCCTACGAGCAGTACTTC. It encodes CASSPGRGSSYEQYF. Together with reference TRBV18 and TRBJ2-7, the CDR3 gives the full variable domain: NAGVMQNPRHLVRRRGQEARLRCSPMKGHSHVYWYRQLPEEGLKFMVYLQKENIIDESGMPKERFSAEFPKEGPSILRIQQVVRGDSAAYFCASSPGRGSSYEQYFGPGTRLTVT.

This rearrangement joins TRBV5-4 to TRBJ2-1; unclear D gene. Germline CDR1 SGHNT, CDR2 YYREEE (reference sequence). This CDR3 spans 13 amino acids. V shed 2 bases and J shed 6 bases, with 9 bases lying between them. CDR3 region: CASSLDWPNEQFF. CDR3 DNA sequence: TGTGCCAGCAGCTTAGACTGGCCCAATGAGCAGTTCTTC. The complete variable domain, with remaining parts taken from reference TRBV5-4 and TRBJ2-1, reads ETGVTQSPTHLIKTRGQQVTLRCSSQSGHNTVSWYQQALGQGPQFIFQYYREEENGRGNFPPRFSGLQFPNYSSELNVNALELDDSALYLCASSLDWPNEQFFGPGTRLTVL.

The J gene is TRBJ2-7, the V gene TRBV28; TRBD2 is a possible D gene (7 bases). Trimming pared 6 bases from V and 7 bases from J, leaving 19 bases between. In germline, CDR1 is MDHEN, CDR2 SYDVKM. CDR3 length equals 14 residues. CDR3 coding DNA: TGTGCCAGCAGCGGAGCCGGGGGGCTGTGGGAGCAGTACTTC. It translates to CASSGAGGLWEQYF.

The rearrangement joins TRBV18 to TRBJ1-2; possible D gene TRBD1, 6 bases. Germline CDR1 is KGHSH and CDR2 is LQKENI. This CDR3 is 15 amino acids long. The ends were cut back, 6 bases at V and 4 bases at J, with 18 bases in the middle. CDR3 sequence (DNA): TGTGCCAGCTCTAGATCGGGACAACTTCTCTATGGCTACACCTTC. Its translation: CASSRSGQLLYGYTF.

The chain combines TRBV5-4 with TRBJ1-1; D not resolved. The CDR3 length is 12 residues. The V gene's germline CDR1 is SGHNT and CDR2 YYREEE (reference sequence). The ends were cut back, 7 bases at V and 4 bases at J, with 11 bases in the middle. DNA for the CDR3: TGTGCCAGCTCCGCGCCCCCCACTGAAGCTTTCTTT. As protein: CASSAPPTEAFF.

CDR3 bases: TGTGCCAGCAGCTTAGGGGCCGTTGCAACTAATGAAAAACTGTTTTTT. Its translation is CASSLGAVATNEKLFF. The V and J genes are TRBV7-9 and TRBJ1-4; D is uncertain. The ends were cut back, 1 base at V and 0 bases at J, with 9 bases in the middle. The CDR3 has 16 residues. The germline V gene has CDR1 SEHNR and CDR2 FQNEAQ (reference sequence).

The rearrangement uses TRBV19 and TRBJ1-3; D is ambiguous. Per germline, CDR1 LNHDA and CDR2 SQIVND (reference sequence). This CDR3 comprises 13 residues. Trimming took off 5 bases at V and 0 bases at J, with 5 bases between the two ends. CDR3 protein: CASSPISGNTIYF. CDR3 DNA: TGTGCCAGTAGTCCTATCTCTGGAAACACCATATATTTT.

This clone came up once. In nucleotides, the CDR3 is TGTGCCAGCAGTTCCCTAACTAGCGGGGGGAAACACGAGCAGTACTTC. Amino acid sequence: CASSSLTSGGKHEQYF. The chain recombines TRBV6-6 with TRBJ2-7, with 12 bases identical to TRBD2. This CDR3 has 16 residues. Losses at the gene ends were 4 bases for V and 5 bases for J; bases not matched to a gene: 9. Per germline, CDR1 MNHNY and CDR2 SVGAGI (reference sequence).

This rearrangement joins TRBV6-2 or TRBV6-3 to TRBJ1-3, with 10 bases matching TRBD1. Germline-derived CDR1 and CDR2 are MNHEY and SVGEGT. V shed 5 bases, J shed 5 bases, and the junction held 9 bases outside the gene matches. The CDR3 is 16 residues long. CDR3 loop: CASSLPGQGIRNTIYF. The CDR3, as DNA: TGTGCCAGCAGTCTACCGGGACAGGGGATAAGAAACACCATATATTTT.

This chain uses TRBV13 with TRBJ2-7; D possibly corresponds to TRBD2 (5 bases). The CDR3 has 16 amino acids. The ends were cut back, 4 bases at V and 7 bases at J, with 23 bases in the middle. Germline loops: CDR1 PRHDT, CDR2 FYEKMQ (reference sequence). The CDR3 loop is CASSWGRGRGLGEQYF. The CDR3 DNA reads TGTGCCAGCAGCTGGGGTCGGGGTCGCGGGTTGGGGGAGCAGTACTTC.